A single sample is the source of the 5 T cell receptor beta chains below, sequenced in a study of vaccination and CD4 T cells after COVID-19. Sample treatment: approximately 9-day PBMC culture with coronavirus spike peptide pools or control peptides (ViraFEST assay). The assay that was used to sequence DNA from cultured CD4+ T cells was the Oncomine TCR Beta short-read assay. TCRdb re-called the PCR reads through MiXCR, storing one row per CDR3 protein. The sample lists around 21,000 distinct CDR3 sequences, 60% occurring once. The antigens these receptors bind are not known. The sample in question was CD4+ T cells from blood, cultured in vitro, obtained after SARS-CoV-2 vaccination. These receptors came from a human donor who had recovered from COVID-19.

For the CDR3, the DNA is TGCAGTGCTTCTGGGACAGGGGGTTATGGCTACACCTTC. It translates to CSASGTGGYGYTF. The chain couples TRBV20-1 to TRBJ1-2, with 11 positions matching TRBD1. There are 13 residues in the CDR3. The trim removed 5 bases at V and 5 bases at J, leaving 4 bases unmatched. Germline CDR1 is DFQATT and CDR2 is SNEGSKA (reference sequence).

The CDR3 is CASRSGTPTSYEQYF. CDR3 DNA: TGTGCCAGCAGATCCGGGACCCCGACTTCCTACGAGCAGTACTTC. The chain combines TRBV28 with TRBJ2-7, with D possibly called TRBD1 or TRBD2 (5 bases each). The V and J ends lost 6 bases and 1 base respectively, with 16 bases between them. This CDR3 spans 15 amino acids. Looked up from germline, CDR1 is MDHEN and CDR2 is SYDVKM.

This chain links TRBV6-2 or TRBV6-3 with TRBJ1-2; D is ambiguous. CDR1 MNHEY and CDR2 SVGEGT come from the germline V gene. V was trimmed by 4 bases and J by 10 bases, leaving 4 bases between them. There are 9 residues in the CDR3. The CDR3 reads CASSFPYTF. The CDR3 DNA sequence: TGTGCCAGCAGTTTTCCCTACACCTTC.

The J gene is TRBJ1-2, the V gene TRBV7-2, with D unclear. There are 13 residues in the CDR3. V lost 8 bases and J 4 bases, leaving 14 bases between the germline ends. Germline CDR1 is SGHTA and CDR2 is FQGNSA. DNA of the CDR3: TGTGCCAGCGAATACACCCCCAGCTATGGCTACACCTTC. It specifies CASEYTPSYGYTF.

The V gene is TRBV5-8, the J gene TRBJ2-2, with 11 bases identical to TRBD1. The V gene's germline CDR1 is SGHTS and CDR2 YDEGEE. V shed 3 bases, J shed 1 base, and the junction held 5 bases outside the gene matches. This CDR3 is 17 amino acids long. For the CDR3, the DNA is TGTGCCAGCAGCTGGGACAGGGGGGCTAAGAACACCGGGGAGCTGTTTTTT. Residues: CASSWDRGAKNTGELFF.